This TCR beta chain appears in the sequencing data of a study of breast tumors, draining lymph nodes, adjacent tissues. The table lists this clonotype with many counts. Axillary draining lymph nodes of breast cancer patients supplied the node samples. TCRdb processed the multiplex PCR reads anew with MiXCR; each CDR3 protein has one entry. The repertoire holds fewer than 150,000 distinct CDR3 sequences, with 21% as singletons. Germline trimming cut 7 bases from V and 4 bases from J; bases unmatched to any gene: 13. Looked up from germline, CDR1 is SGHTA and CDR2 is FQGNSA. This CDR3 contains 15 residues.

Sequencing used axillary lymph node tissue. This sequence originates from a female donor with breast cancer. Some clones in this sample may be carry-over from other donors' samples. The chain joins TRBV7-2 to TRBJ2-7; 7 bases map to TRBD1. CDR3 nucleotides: TGTGCCAGCACCCTACCGGGACAGTCAGTTTACGAGCAGTACTTC. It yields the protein CASTLPGQSVYEQYF.